Following are 10 T cell receptor beta chains from one sample sequenced in a study of blood T cell repertoires in COVID-19. Libraries were prepared by immunoSEQ multiplex PCR; TCRdb keeps only in-frame clonotypes and omits some of them. There are around 32,000 clones in the sample; 80% to 95% occur only once, and roughly 1% lies in the top ten. Input material: peripheral blood. The receptors derive from a man aged 65-85 years with active or convalescent COVID-19.

CDR3 bases: TGTGCCAGCAGCTTGGGGGCTAGCGAAAGCACAGATACGCAGTATTTT. This gives the protein CASSLGASESTDTQYF. This sequence joins TRBV5-4 and TRBJ2-3; tentatively, D is TRBD2 (6 bases). V lost 0 bases and J lost 0, with 11 bases in between. Germline V gives CDR1 SGHNT, CDR2 YYREEE (reference sequence). The CDR3 has 16 residues.

This clone has a single count. The genes are TRBV18 and TRBJ2-5, with TRBD1 matching 7 bases. Per the germline V gene, CDR1 is KGHSH and CDR2 is LQKENI. The J segment lost 2 bases and the V segment lost 1 base, leaving 4 bases of the junction unmatched. This CDR3 is built from 15 residues. DNA for the CDR3: TGTGCCAGCTCACCACGGAGCAGGGGGCAAGAGACCCAGTACTTC. This gives the protein CASSPRSRGQETQYF.

The rearrangement joins TRBV4-3 to TRBJ1-2, with 7 bases lining up with TRBD1. The CDR3 spans 14 residues. J was trimmed by 8 bases and V by 0 bases; bases with no gene match: 6. Per germline, CDR1 LGHNA and CDR2 YSLEER. CDR3 amino acids: CASSQERRGRGYTF. The CDR3 DNA is TGCGCCAGCAGCCAAGAAAGAAGGGGGCGCGGCTACACCTTC.

V is TRBV6-5 and J is TRBJ1-1; 7 nucleotides line up with TRBD1. This CDR3 has 15 amino acids. Trimming at V came to 2 bases and at J to 1 base, leaving 4 bases not matched to a gene. CDR1 MNHEY and CDR2 SVGAGI come from the germline V gene. The CDR3 protein is CASSYLRQGNTEAFF. CDR3 nucleotide sequence: TGTGCCAGCAGTTACCTCCGACAGGGGAACACTGAAGCTTTCTTT.

The chain uses TRBV28 and TRBJ2-7; tentatively, D is TRBD2 (7 bases). Trimming took 7 bases from V and 0 from J, leaving 16 bases between them. The germline V gene has CDR1 MDHEN and CDR2 SYDVKM. The CDR3 spans 15 residues. The CDR3 nucleotides are TGTGCCAGCACTGGGGGGGCAAGCAGCTCCTACGAGCAGTACTTC. As protein: CASTGGASSSYEQYF.

The CDR3 loop is CASTLPSSGAYEQYF. CDR3 sequence (DNA): TGTGCCAGCACTCTTCCCTCTAGCGGTGCATACGAGCAGTACTTC. The chain is built from TRBV28 and TRBJ2-7, with TRBD2 matching 7 bases. This CDR3 spans 15 amino acids. Trimming at V came to 7 bases and at J to 4 bases, leaving 13 bases not matched to a gene. Germline CDR1 and CDR2: MDHEN and SYDVKM.

The genes are TRBV19 and TRBJ2-3, with TRBD2 matching over 16 bases. The CDR3 has 17 amino acids. From germline, CDR1 is LNHDA and CDR2 SQIVND (reference sequence). The V gene end was trimmed by 5 bases and the J gene end by 5 bases; junction bases not matched to a gene: 7. The CDR3 coding sequence is TGTGCCAGTAGTCTGGGACTAGCGGGGGGGCTTGGAGATACGCAGTATTTT. Translated: CASSLGLAGGLGDTQYF.

The chain employs TRBV7-9 and TRBJ1-1; 11 bases line up with TRBD1. Germline V gives CDR1 SEHNR, CDR2 FQNEAQ (reference sequence). Unmatched junction bases numbered 0, after V lost 3 bases and J lost 3 bases. CDR3 length: 14 amino acids. CDR3 sequence reads: CASSLGQGDTEAFF. The CDR3 nucleotides read TGTGCCAGCAGCTTGGGACAGGGGGACACTGAAGCTTTCTTT.

This rearrangement joins TRBV11-2 to TRBJ1-2; 9 bases line up with TRBD1. The CDR3 sequence is 15 residues long. The ends lost 4 bases at V and 7 bases at J; junction bases unmatched: 10. Looked up from germline, CDR1 is SGHAT and CDR2 is FQNNGV. Here the CDR3 DNA reads TGTGCCAGCAGCTCACTACCGGGACAGGGAATTGGCTACACCTTC. Translating it yields CASSSLPGQGIGYTF.

The chain joins TRBV19 to TRBJ2-7, with 7 bases lining up with TRBD2. The CDR3 totals 15 residues. Germline assignment: CDR1 LNHDA and CDR2 SQIVND (reference sequence). Trimming took 6 bases from V and 3 from J; bases not matched to a gene: 11. The CDR3 nucleotides are TGTGCCAGTAGCCCCAGGGACTACCCCAGCTACGAGCAGTACTTC. This sequence encodes CASSPRDYPSYEQYF.